What follows are 28 T cell receptor beta chains derived from one specimen sequenced in a study of post-analysis software for immune sequencing data. The study, taken as a whole, reports: Five TRBV segments, including TRBV5-6, TRBV5-1 and TRBV20-1, were more frequent in patients than controls.

These receptors have no known antigen. Every TCR beta cDNA library bore unique molecular identifiers. TCRdb analysed the PCR reads with MiXCR anew, one entry per CDR3 protein. The table lists roughly 870,000 distinct CDR3 sequences, 53% of them singletons. Material for sequencing was blood. The source of these receptors is a girl between 5 and 17 years old with multiple sclerosis.

The table lists this clonotype with a few counts. V and J are TRBV25-1 and TRBJ2-7; a possible D gene is TRBD1 (6 bases). The V end lost 3 bases, the J end lost 2 bases, and 14 bases lay between the germline ends. Germline V gives CDR1 MGHDK, CDR2 SYGVNS. The CDR3 consists of 15 residues. The DNA for the CDR3 is TGTGCCAGCAGTGATAATCAGGGGACAACCTACGAGCAGTACTTC. Translated, it gives CASSDNQGTTYEQYF.

This clonotype was picked up a small number of times. The rearrangement joins TRBV7-3 to TRBJ2-3, with TRBD2 matching 8 bases. Trimming took 5 bases from V and 6 from J; bases not matched to a gene: 13. This CDR3 region has 16 residues. In germline, CDR1 is SGHTA, CDR2 FQGTGA. The CDR3 DNA follows: TGTGCCAGCAGCCCCTCTTCGGGAGGGATGAGTGATACGCAGTATTTT. Its protein is CASSPSSGGMSDTQYF. Using reference TRBV7-3 and TRBJ2-3 for the parts outside the CDR3, the full variable domain is GAGVSQTPSNKVTEKGKYVELRCDPISGHTALYWYRQSLGQGPEFLIYFQGTGAADDSGLPNDRFFAVRPEGSVSTLKIQRTERGDSAVYLCASSPSSGGMSDTQYFGPGTRLTVL.

This CDR3 reads CASSEGTGPSGANVLTF. Written as DNA, the CDR3 is TGCGCCAGCAGCGAAGGGACAGGGCCCTCTGGGGCCAACGTCCTGACTTTC. V usage is TRBV5-1 and J usage is TRBJ2-6; 9 bases line up with TRBD1. The CDR3 sequence is 17 residues long. From germline, CDR1 is SGHRS and CDR2 YFSETQ. The V gene end was trimmed by 4 bases and the J gene end by 0 bases; junction bases not matched to a gene: 5.

The chain carries TRBV6-2 or TRBV6-3 and TRBJ2-1; possibly TRBD2 for D (5 bases). V was clipped by 5 bases and J by 2 bases, with 16 bases between them. Germline CDR1 is MNHEY and CDR2 is SVGEGT. The CDR3 has 16 amino acids. CDR3 protein: CASSVNLAPAYNEQFF. CDR3 in DNA: TGTGCCAGCAGTGTTAATCTAGCACCGGCCTACAATGAGCAGTTCTTC.

The chain recombines TRBV10-3 with TRBJ2-3; 7 positions match TRBD1. V gave up 2 bases and J gave up 5 bases; unmatched junction bases: 7. In germline, CDR1 is ENHRY, CDR2 SYGVKD. The CDR3 spans 15 residues. CDR3 nucleotide sequence: TGTGCCATCAGTGAGAGTCAAAGGGGGCTAGATACGCAGTATTTT. It is translated as CAISESQRGLDTQYF.

Concerning this clonotype: This may stem from a read error, because a much larger clone lies one nucleotide away. J is TRBJ2-4 and V is TRBV6-5; no firm D call. Germline CDR1 MNHEY, CDR2 SVGAGI. The V end was cut by 6 bases, the J end by 13 bases, with 13 bases between. The CDR3 extends over 11 amino acids. CDR3 nucleotide sequence: TGTGCCAGCAGCCGTTACAATGAGCAGTACTTC. Translation: CASSRYNEQYF.

The chain joins TRBV15 to TRBJ2-1; 7 bases are shared with TRBD1. The CDR3 is made up of 15 amino acids. The J segment lost 2 bases and the V segment lost 6 bases, leaving 7 bases of the junction unmatched. The V gene's germline CDR1 is LNHNV and CDR2 YYDKDF (reference sequence). CDR3 region: CATRGEGQTYNEQFF. The DNA of the CDR3 is TGTGCCACCAGGGGTGAGGGACAGACCTACAATGAGCAGTTCTTC.

This chain connects TRBV15 to TRBJ2-4; 14 bases are a match to TRBD2. The DNA end lines up better with TRBJ2-7; the J call may be wrong. The length of the CDR3 is 16 residues. Germline CDR1 and CDR2: LNHNV and YYDKDF (reference sequence). The CDR3 nucleotides read TGTGCCACCAGCAGGACGGGACTAGCGGGAGATTACGAGCAGTACTTC. Residues: CATSRTGLAGDYEQYF.

The chain joins TRBV6-6 to TRBJ1-5; no clear D gene. Germline CDR1 reads MNHNY; CDR2 reads SVGAGI (reference sequence). The CDR3 sequence is 16 residues long. The ends were cut back, 5 bases at V and 1 base at J, with 15 bases in the middle. The CDR3 sequence: CASSPRSSGSNQPQHF. The DNA for the CDR3 is TGTGCCAGCAGTCCCCGATCCTCTGGGAGCAATCAGCCCCAGCATTTT.

The rearrangement uses TRBV14 and TRBJ2-4, with D perhaps assigned TRBD1 or TRBD2 (5 bases each). Between the trimmed V and J ends, which lost 4 bases and 6 bases, there was a span of 13 bases. Germline loops: CDR1 SGHDN, CDR2 FVKESK. This CDR3 is 14 amino acids long. The CDR3 loop reads CASSPWARGNIQYF. The CDR3 DNA reads as TGTGCCAGCAGCCCTTGGGCGAGGGGAAACATTCAGTACTTC.

This clonotype was counted only a few times. The gene calls are TRBV6-5 and TRBJ2-3, with TRBD1 matching 8 bases. The V gene end was trimmed by 4 bases and the J gene end by 6 bases; junction bases not matched to a gene: 15. CDR3 length: 17 amino acids. Germline V CDR1 and CDR2: MNHEY, SVGAGI. The CDR3 nucleotides read TGTGCCAGCAGTTTGAGCCACCCAGGGGGCGCATGGGATACGCAGTATTTT. This codes for CASSLSHPGGAWDTQYF.

The V call is TRBV14, the J call TRBJ2-3, with 10 positions matching TRBD2. This CDR3 is 14 amino acids long. J was trimmed by 6 bases and V by 10 bases; bases with no gene match: 10. CDR1 is SGHDN and CDR2 is FVKESK in the germline V gene. The CDR3 loop reads CATAGLAPTDTQYF. Written as DNA, the CDR3 is TGTGCCACCGCGGGACTAGCGCCGACGGATACGCAGTATTTT.

V gene TRBV5-1 combines with J gene TRBJ2-5; D is perhaps TRBD2 (6 bases). The germline V and J ends were trimmed by 3 bases and 2 bases, with 14 bases remaining between them. The germline CDR1 and CDR2 sequences are SGHRS and YFSETQ. CDR3 length equals 15 residues. CDR3 DNA sequence: TGCGCCAGCAGCTGGGCGGGGACGGAACAAGAGACCCAGTACTTC. This gives the protein CASSWAGTEQETQYF.

This clonotype showed up just a few times. J is TRBJ2-1 and V is TRBV7-3; 9 bases map to TRBD2. The CDR3 spans 17 residues. The V gene end was trimmed by 5 bases and the J gene end by 8 bases; junction bases not matched to a gene: 16. Germline assignment: CDR1 SGHTA and CDR2 FQGTGA. The CDR3 region has the DNA TGTGCCAGCAGCCCCGGGACTAGCTTAACGGGGGGGTATGAGCAGTTCTTC. Translated, it gives CASSPGTSLTGGYEQFF.

This clonotype was found a few times. The chain uses TRBV7-6 and TRBJ2-4; 7 bases fit TRBD2. Germline V gives CDR1 SGHVS, CDR2 FNYEAQ. This CDR3 region has 15 residues. V trimming: 6 bases; J trimming: 2 bases; junction bases outside the gene matches: 7. The CDR3 protein is CASSERDLTKNIQYF. Here the CDR3 DNA reads TGTGCCAGCAGTGAGCGGGACTTGACCAAAAACATTCAGTACTTC.

The chain combines TRBV29-1 with TRBJ2-5, with TRBD2 matching over 11 bases. J was trimmed by 2 bases and V by 2 bases; bases with no gene match: 7. In germline, CDR1 is SQVTM, CDR2 ANQGSEA. The CDR3 has 16 residues. CDR3 in amino acids: CSVESGLAGLQETQYF. In nucleotides, the CDR3 is TGCAGCGTTGAATCCGGACTAGCGGGCCTTCAAGAGACCCAGTACTTC.

This clonotype was detected a few times. The chain links TRBV5-4 to TRBJ2-6, with D unclear. V lost 4 bases, J lost 0 bases, and 11 bases lay in between. Germline V gene sequence: CDR1 SGHNT, CDR2 YYREEE (reference sequence). The CDR3 totals 16 residues. CDR3 region: CASSPNRRSGANVLTF. The CDR3 DNA follows: TGTGCCAGCAGCCCAAATAGGCGCTCTGGGGCCAACGTCCTGACTTTC. Based on the CDR3 plus reference TRBV5-4 and TRBJ2-6, the full variable domain is ETGVTQSPTHLIKTRGQQVTLRCSSQSGHNTVSWYQQALGQGPQFIFQYYREEENGRGNFPPRFSGLQFPNYSSELNVNALELDDSALYLCASSPNRRSGANVLTFGAGSRLTVL.

V and J are TRBV10-3 and TRBJ2-5; 11 nucleotides agree with TRBD1. V shed 10 bases and J 4 bases; nucleotides not matched to a gene: 5. The germline gives CDR1 ENHRY, CDR2 SYGVKD. This CDR3 is 13 amino acids long. CDR3 in DNA: TGTGCCACCTGGACAGGGGGCCCAGAGACCCAGTACTTC. Protein product: CATWTGGPETQYF.

The chain carries TRBV9 and TRBJ1-2, with D perhaps matching TRBD1 (5 bases). V gave up 0 bases and J gave up 7 bases, with 7 bases separating them. Per the germline V gene, CDR1 is SGDLS and CDR2 is YYNGEE. This CDR3 has 12 residues. As DNA, the CDR3 is TGTGCCAGCAGCGTAGAGGGGTTTGGCTACACCTTC. It translates to CASSVEGFGYTF.

The rearrangement uses TRBV6-6 and TRBJ1-1; D gene unclear. The CDR3 has 15 residues. Trimming took 2 bases from V and 4 from J, leaving 14 bases between them. Germline CDR1 reads MNHNY; CDR2 reads SVGAGI (reference sequence). The CDR3 DNA reads TGTGCCAGCAGTTACAGGGCGCTTGGTAGCACTGAAGCTTTCTTT. It encodes CASSYRALGSTEAFF.

This clonotype was counted only a few times. The V call is TRBV10-2, the J call TRBJ2-1; the D is unclear. Germline lookup yields CDR1 WSHSY and CDR2 SAAADI. V shed 2 bases and J shed 9 bases, with 11 bases lying between them. The CDR3 covers 13 residues. This chain's CDR3 is CASSERVAGEQFF. The CDR3 nucleotides read TGCGCCAGCAGTGAGCGGGTAGCAGGTGAGCAGTTCTTC.

V usage is TRBV6-6 and J usage is TRBJ2-5; 11 bases are shared with TRBD2. The CDR3 totals 16 residues. With 7 bases clipped from V and 4 bases from J, the junction kept 11 bases outside the gene matches. Germline CDR1 and CDR2: MNHNY and SVGAGI (reference sequence). Here the CDR3 DNA reads TGTGCCAGCAAAACCTTAAGACTAGCGGGGACAGAGACCCAGTACTTC. Amino acid sequence: CASKTLRLAGTETQYF.

The chain combines TRBV12-3 or TRBV12-4 with TRBJ1-6; D uncertain. The CDR3 is 15 residues long. Between the trimmed V and J ends, which lost 0 bases and 7 bases, there was a span of 10 bases. CDR3 in amino acids: CASSLAPGVNSPLHF. The CDR3 DNA reads TGTGCCAGCAGTTTAGCACCGGGAGTAAATTCACCCCTCCACTTT.

This chain uses TRBV3-1 with TRBJ2-7, with TRBD2 identical over 7 bases. V shed 1 base and J 0 bases; nucleotides not matched to a gene: 9. Germline CDR1 and CDR2: LGHDT and YNNKEL (reference sequence). The CDR3 loop spans 17 amino acids. The CDR3, as DNA: TGTGCCAGCAGCCAAGCCCTCCCGGGGGGTCCCTCCTACGAGCAGTACTTC. This gives the protein CASSQALPGGPSYEQYF.

The chain links TRBV5-1 to TRBJ2-1, with TRBD2 matching 12 bases. The germline V gene encodes CDR1 SGHRS and CDR2 YFSETQ. The CDR3 spans 18 residues. V shed 4 bases and J 2 bases; nucleotides not matched to a gene: 10. The CDR3: CASSKPGLAGSAYNEQFF. Written as DNA, the CDR3 is TGCGCCAGCAGCAAACCGGGACTAGCGGGCAGCGCCTACAATGAGCAGTTCTTC.

This chain connects TRBV4-2 to TRBJ2-3, with D unresolved. The germline V gene encodes CDR1 LGHNA and CDR2 YNFKEQ. Trimming removed 0 bases at V and 5 bases at J, with 18 bases between. This CDR3 region has 17 residues. The DNA for the CDR3 is TGTGCCAGCAGCCAAGATGGAGCCCCGATTGGTAAAGATACGCAGTATTTT. Its translation is CASSQDGAPIGKDTQYF.

The chain links TRBV6-5 to TRBJ2-5; a possible D gene is TRBD1 (5 bases). The CDR3 totals 16 residues. Germline CDR1 MNHEY, CDR2 SVGAGI. Trimming took off 0 bases at V and 2 bases at J, with 13 bases between the two ends. CDR3 coding DNA: TGTGCCAGCAGTTACTCACCTAGGGCAGGGCAAGAGACCCAGTACTTC. Translated: CASSYSPRAGQETQYF.

This clonotype was counted once. V and J are TRBV7-6 and TRBJ2-5, with D possibly matching TRBD2 (7 bases). Germline V gene lookup returns CDR1 SGHVS and CDR2 FNYEAQ. This CDR3 region has 16 residues. Trimming pared 0 bases from V and 4 bases from J, leaving 15 bases between. Here the CDR3 reads CASSLAGRGGSETQYF. As DNA, the CDR3 is TGTGCCAGCAGCTTAGCAGGCAGGGGAGGGTCAGAGACCCAGTACTTC.